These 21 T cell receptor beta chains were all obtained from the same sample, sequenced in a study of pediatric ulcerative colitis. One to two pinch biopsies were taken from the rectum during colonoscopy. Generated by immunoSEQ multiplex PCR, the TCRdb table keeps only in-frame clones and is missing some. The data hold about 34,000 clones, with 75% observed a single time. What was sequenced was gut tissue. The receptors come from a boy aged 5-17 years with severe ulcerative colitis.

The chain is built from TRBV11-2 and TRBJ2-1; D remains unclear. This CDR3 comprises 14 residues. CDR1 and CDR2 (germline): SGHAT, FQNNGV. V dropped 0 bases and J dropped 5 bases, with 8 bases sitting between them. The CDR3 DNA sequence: TGTGCCAGCAGCTTAGACAGTAGGCACAATGAGCAGTTCTTC. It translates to CASSLDSRHNEQFF. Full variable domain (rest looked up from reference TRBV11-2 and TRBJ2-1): EAGVAQSPRYKIIEKRQSVAFWCNPISGHATLYWYQQILGQGPKLLIQFQNNGVVDDSQLPKDRFSAERLKGVDSTLKIQPAKLEDSAVYLCASSLDSRHNEQFFGPGTRLTVL.

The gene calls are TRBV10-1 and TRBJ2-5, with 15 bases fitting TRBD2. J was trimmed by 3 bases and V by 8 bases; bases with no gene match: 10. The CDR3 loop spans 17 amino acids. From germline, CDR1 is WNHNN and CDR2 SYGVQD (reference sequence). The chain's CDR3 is CASPKEGTSGGKETQYF. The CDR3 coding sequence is TGCGCCAGCCCAAAGGAGGGGACTAGCGGGGGGAAAGAGACCCAGTACTTC.

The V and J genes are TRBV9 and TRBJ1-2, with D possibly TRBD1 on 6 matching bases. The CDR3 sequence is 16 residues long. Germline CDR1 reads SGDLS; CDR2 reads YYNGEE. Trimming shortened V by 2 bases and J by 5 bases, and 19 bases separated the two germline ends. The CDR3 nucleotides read TGTGCCAGCAGCGTGGATATACAGGGAGCTACGTATGGCTACACCTTC. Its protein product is CASSVDIQGATYGYTF.

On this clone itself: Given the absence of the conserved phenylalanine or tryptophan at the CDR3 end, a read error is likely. CDR3 sequence (DNA): TGCGCCAGCAGCTTGGACCCACTCAGGGGAGATAATTCACCCCTCCACCTT. Translating it yields CASSLDPLRGDNSPLHL. The chain employs TRBV5-1 and TRBJ1-6; possibly TRBD1 for D (6 bases). This CDR3 has 17 residues. From germline, CDR1 is SGHRS and CDR2 YFSETQ. The V end was cut by 0 bases, the J end by 5 bases, with 15 bases between.

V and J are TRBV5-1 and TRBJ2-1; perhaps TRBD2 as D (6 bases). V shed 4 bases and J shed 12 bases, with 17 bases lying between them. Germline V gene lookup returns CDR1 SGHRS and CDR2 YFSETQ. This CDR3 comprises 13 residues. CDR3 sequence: CASSQTEGRGQFF. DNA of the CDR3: TGCGCCAGCAGCCAAACGGAGGGGCGAGGGCAGTTCTTC.

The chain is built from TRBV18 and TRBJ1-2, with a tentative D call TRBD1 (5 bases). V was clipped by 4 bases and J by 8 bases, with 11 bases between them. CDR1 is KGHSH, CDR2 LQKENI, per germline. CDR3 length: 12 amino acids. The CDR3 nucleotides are TGTGCCAGCTCACAGGCCGGGGGAGGCTACACCTTC. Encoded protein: CASSQAGGGYTF.

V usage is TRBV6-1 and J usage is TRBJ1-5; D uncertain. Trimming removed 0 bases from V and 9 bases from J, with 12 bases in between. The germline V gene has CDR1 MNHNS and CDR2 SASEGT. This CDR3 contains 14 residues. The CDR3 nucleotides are TGTGCCAGCAGTGAAGCGAGCCTCAAAGGGCCCCAGCATTTT. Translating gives CASSEASLKGPQHF.

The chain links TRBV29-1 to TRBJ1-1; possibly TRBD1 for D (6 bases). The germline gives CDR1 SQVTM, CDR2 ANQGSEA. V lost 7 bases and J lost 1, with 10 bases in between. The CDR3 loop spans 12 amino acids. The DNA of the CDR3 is TGCAGCGGAGCAGGGGCGAACACTGAAGCTTTCTTT. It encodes CSGAGANTEAFF.

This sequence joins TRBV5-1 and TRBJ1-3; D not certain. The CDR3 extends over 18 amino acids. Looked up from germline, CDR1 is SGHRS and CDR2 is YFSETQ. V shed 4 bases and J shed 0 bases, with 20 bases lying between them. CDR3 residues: CASSDPSIRLTSGNTIYF. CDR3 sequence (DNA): TGCGCCAGCAGCGACCCCAGTATAAGACTGACCTCTGGAAACACCATATATTTT.

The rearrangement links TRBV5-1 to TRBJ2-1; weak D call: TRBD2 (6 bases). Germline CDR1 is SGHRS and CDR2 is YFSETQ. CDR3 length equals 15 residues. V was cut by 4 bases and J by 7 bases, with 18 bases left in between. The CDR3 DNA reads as TGCGCCAGCAGCCTTCAGTGGGGGGTTTTGAATGAGCAGTTCTTC. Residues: CASSLQWGVLNEQFF.

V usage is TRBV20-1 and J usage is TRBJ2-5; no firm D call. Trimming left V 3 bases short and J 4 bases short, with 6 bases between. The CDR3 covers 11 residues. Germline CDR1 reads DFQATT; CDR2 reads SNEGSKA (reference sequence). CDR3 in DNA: TGCAGTGCTAGCTACACAGAGACCCAGTACTTC. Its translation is CSASYTETQYF.

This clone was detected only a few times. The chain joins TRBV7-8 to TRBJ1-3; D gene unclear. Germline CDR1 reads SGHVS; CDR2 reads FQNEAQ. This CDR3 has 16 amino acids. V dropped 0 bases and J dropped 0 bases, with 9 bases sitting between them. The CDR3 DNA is TGTGCCAGCAGCTTAGCTGTTGGTAGCTCTGGAAACACCATATATTTT. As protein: CASSLAVGSSGNTIYF.

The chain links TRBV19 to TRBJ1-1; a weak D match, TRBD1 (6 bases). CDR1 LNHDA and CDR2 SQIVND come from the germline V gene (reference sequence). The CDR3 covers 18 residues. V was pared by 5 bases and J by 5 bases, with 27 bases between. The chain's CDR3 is CASSPLTGRVISRTEAFF. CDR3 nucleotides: TGTGCCAGTAGTCCTTTGACAGGACGTGTTATAAGTAGGACTGAAGCTTTCTTT.

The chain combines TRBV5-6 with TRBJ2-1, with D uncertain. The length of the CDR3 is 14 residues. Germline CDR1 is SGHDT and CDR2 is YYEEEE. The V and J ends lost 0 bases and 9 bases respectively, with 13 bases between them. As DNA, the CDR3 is TGTGCCAGCAGCTTGGTTGTCGTGCAGGCTGAGCAGTTCTTC. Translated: CASSLVVVQAEQFF.

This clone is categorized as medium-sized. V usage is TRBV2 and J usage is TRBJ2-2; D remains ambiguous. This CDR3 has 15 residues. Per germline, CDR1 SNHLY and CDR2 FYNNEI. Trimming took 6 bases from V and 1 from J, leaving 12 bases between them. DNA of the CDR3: TGTGCCAGCAGGGTTGTGGCGGTGAACACCGGGGAGCTGTTTTTT. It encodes CASRVVAVNTGELFF.

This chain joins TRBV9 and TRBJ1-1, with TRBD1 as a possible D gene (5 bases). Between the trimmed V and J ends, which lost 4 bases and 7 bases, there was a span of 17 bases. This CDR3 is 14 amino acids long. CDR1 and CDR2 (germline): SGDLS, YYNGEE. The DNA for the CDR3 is TGTGCCAGCAGCCCGATAGGGGTCGGCTTTGAAGCTTTCTTT. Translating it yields CASSPIGVGFEAFF.

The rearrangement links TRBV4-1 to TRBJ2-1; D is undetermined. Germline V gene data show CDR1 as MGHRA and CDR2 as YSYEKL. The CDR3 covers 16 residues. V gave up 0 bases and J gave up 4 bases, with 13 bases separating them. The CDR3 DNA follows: TGCGCCAGCAGCCAAGATGGAAGTGGCAGATACAATGAGCAGTTCTTC. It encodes CASSQDGSGRYNEQFF.

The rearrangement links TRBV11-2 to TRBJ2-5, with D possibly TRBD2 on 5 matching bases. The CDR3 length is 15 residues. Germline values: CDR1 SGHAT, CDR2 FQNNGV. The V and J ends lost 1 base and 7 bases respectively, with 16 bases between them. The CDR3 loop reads CASSLGSGPAGTQYF. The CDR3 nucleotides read TGTGCCAGCAGCTTAGGGTCCGGTCCCGCGGGGACCCAGTACTTC.

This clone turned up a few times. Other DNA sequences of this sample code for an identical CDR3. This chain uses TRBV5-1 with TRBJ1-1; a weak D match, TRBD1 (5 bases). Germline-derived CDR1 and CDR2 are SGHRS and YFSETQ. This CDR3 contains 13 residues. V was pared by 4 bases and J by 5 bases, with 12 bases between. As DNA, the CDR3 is TGCGCCAGCAGCCTCCGGGGGGGAACTGAAGCTTTCTTT. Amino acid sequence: CASSLRGGTEAFF.

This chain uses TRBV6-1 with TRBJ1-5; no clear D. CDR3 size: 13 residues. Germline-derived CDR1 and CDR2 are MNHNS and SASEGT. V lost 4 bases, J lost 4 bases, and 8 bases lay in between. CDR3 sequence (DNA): TGTGCCAGCAGTGGTGCGGTAAATCAGCCCCAGCATTTT. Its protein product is CASSGAVNQPQHF.

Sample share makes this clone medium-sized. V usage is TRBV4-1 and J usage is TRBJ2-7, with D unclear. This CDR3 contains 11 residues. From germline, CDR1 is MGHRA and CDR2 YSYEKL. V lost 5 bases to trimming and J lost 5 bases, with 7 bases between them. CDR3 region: CASSFGHEQYF. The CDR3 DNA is TGCGCCAGCAGCTTTGGGCACGAGCAGTACTTC.